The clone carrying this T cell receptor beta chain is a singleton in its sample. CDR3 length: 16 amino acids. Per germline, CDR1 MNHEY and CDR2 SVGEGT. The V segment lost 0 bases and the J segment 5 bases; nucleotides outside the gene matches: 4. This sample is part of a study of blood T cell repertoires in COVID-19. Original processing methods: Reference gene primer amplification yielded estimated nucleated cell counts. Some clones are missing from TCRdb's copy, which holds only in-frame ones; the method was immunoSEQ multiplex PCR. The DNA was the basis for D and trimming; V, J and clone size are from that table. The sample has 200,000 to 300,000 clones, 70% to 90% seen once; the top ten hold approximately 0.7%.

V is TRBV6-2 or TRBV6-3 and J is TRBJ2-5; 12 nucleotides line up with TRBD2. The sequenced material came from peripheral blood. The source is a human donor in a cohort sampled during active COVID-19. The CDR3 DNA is TGTGCCAGCAGTTACTCGAGTCTAGCGGGAGGGGAGACCCAGTACTTC. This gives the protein CASSYSSLAGGETQYF.